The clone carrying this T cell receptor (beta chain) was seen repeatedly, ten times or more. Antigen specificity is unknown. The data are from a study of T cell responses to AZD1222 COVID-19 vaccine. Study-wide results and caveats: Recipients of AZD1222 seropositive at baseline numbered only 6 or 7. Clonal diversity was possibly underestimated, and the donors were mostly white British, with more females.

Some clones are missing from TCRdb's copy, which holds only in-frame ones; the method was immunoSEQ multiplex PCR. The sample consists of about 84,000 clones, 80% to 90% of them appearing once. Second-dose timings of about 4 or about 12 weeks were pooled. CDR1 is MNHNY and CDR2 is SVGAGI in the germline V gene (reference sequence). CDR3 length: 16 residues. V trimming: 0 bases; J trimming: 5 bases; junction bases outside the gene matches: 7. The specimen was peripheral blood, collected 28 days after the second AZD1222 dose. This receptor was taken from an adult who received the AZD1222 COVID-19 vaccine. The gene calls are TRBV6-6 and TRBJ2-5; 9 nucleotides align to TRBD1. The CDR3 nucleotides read TGTGCCAGCAGTTACTCTGAGGACAGGGGTTGGGAGACCCAGTACTTC. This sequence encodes CASSYSEDRGWETQYF.